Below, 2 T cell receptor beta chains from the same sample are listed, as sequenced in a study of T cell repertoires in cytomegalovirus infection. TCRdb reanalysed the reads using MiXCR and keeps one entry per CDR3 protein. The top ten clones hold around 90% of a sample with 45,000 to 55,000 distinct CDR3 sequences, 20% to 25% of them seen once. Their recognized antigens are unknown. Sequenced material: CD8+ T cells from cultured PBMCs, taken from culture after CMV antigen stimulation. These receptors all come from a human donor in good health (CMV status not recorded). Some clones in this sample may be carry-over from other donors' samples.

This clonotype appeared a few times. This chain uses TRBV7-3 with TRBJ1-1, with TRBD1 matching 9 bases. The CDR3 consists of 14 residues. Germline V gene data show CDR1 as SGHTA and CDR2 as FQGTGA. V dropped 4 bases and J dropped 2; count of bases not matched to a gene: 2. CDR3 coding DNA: TGTGCCAGCAGCTCACAGGGGGCTAACACTGAAGCTTTCTTT. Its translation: CASSSQGANTEAFF.

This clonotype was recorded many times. The CDR3 spells CASSLSEGVRSYEQYF. DNA of the CDR3: TGTGCCAGCAGCTTATCGGAGGGCGTAAGGTCCTACGAGCAGTACTTC. The genes are TRBV7-3 and TRBJ2-7, with D maybe TRBD2 (6 bases). V was cut by 2 bases and J by 1 base, with 15 bases left in between. The V gene's germline CDR1 is SGHTA and CDR2 FQGTGA. The CDR3 runs 16 residues.